This T cell receptor (beta chain) came from a study of B cell selection in AIRE deficiency. Generated by immunoSEQ multiplex PCR, the TCRdb table keeps only in-frame clones and is missing some. In the table there are over 20,000 clones, more than 95% of which are singletons. CD4+CD127+ cells were sorted as the conventional CD4 T cells. Germline lookup yields CDR1 MNHNS and CDR2 SASEGT. Trimming took 8 bases from V and 6 from J, leaving 10 bases between them. The CDR3 contains 12 residues. The TCR originated in a human donor with AIRE deficiency. The specimen sequenced was conventional CD4+ T cells sorted from PBMCs. V gene TRBV6-1 combines with J gene TRBJ1-4, with D perhaps TRBD1 (5 bases). The CDR3 sequence is CASSLGDEKLFF. In DNA form, the CDR3 reads TGTGCCAGCTCGTTGGGGGATGAAAAACTGTTTTTT.